This TCR beta chain was profiled in a study of T cell repertoires in cytomegalovirus infection. Study at large: The public TCR beta signatures pointed to both CMV infection and matching HLA type.

TCRdb fed the reads into MiXCR, producing one record per CDR3 protein. The sample holds about 180,000 distinct CDR3 sequences, approximately 15% seen once. Regarding the study as a whole: In two of eight donors, the top clonotype was HLA-C-restricted CMV-specific. The cumulative frequency of public TCR beta families identified carriers of CMV plus the relevant HLA.

Turning to this clonotype: As yet, its antigen is unknown.

Sequenced: PBMCs. The sequence came from a human donor in good health (CMV status not recorded). Some clones in this sample may be carry-over from other donors' samples.

The CDR3 loop is CAAAGLAGGRNEQFF. As DNA, the CDR3 is TGTGCCGCCGCGGGACTAGCGGGAGGGCGAAATGAGCAGTTCTTC. J is TRBJ2-1 and V is TRBV19, with 16 bases matching TRBD2. The CDR3 length is 15 residues. The J segment lost 7 bases and the V segment lost 11 bases, leaving 8 bases of the junction unmatched. Germline loops: CDR1 LNHDA, CDR2 SQIVND (reference sequence).